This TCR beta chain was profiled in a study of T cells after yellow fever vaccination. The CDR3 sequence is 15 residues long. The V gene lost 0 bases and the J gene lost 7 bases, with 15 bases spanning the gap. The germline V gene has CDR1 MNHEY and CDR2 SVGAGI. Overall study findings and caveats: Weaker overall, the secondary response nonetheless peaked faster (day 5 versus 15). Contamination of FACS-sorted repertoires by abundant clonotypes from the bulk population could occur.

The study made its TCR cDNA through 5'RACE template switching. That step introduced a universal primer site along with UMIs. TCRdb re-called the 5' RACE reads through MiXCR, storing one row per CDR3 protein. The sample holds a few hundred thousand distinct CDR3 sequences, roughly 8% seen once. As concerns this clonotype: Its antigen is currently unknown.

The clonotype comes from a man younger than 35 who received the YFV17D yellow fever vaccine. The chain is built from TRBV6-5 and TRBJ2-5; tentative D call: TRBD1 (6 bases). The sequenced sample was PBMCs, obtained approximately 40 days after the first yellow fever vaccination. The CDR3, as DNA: TGTGCCAGCAGTTACTCGCTACAGGGATTGGGGACCCAGTACTTC. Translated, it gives CASSYSLQGLGTQYF.